These 29 T cell receptor beta chains were all obtained from the same sample, sequenced in a study of cytomegalovirus exposure and HLA in healthy donors. Researchers ran the PCR with 60 Vbeta and 13 Jbeta primers. Only in-frame clones appear in the TCRdb table, and some are missing; sequencing was by immunoSEQ multiplex PCR. The sample shows roughly 100,000 clones, 60% to 80% of them seen only once. Sequenced material: PBMCs. These receptors all come from a man aged 55 to 69 in good health and CMV-seropositive.

The CDR3 DNA is TGTGCCTGGAGTGGAGTAACCGAGGAGGATTCACCCCTCCACTTT. It encodes CAWSGVTEEDSPLHF. The chain is built from TRBV30 and TRBJ1-6; the D is unclear. V gave up 1 base and J gave up 8 bases, with 15 bases separating them. The CDR3 is 15 residues long. Germline V lookup: CDR1 GTSNPN, CDR2 SVGIG (reference sequence).

The V call is TRBV7-8, the J call TRBJ1-1; D gene uncertain. Germline V lookup: CDR1 SGHVS, CDR2 FQNEAQ. The CDR3 sequence is 12 residues long. Trimming left V 2 bases short and J 2 bases short, with 3 bases between. The CDR3 sequence is CASSLSNTEAFF. DNA of the CDR3: TGTGCCAGCAGCTTAAGCAACACTGAAGCTTTCTTT.

V is TRBV11-3 and J is TRBJ2-2; 12 nucleotides agree with TRBD1. The CDR3 runs to 16 residues. The trim removed 4 bases at V and 7 bases at J, leaving 7 bases unmatched. Germline V gives CDR1 SGHNT, CDR2 YENEEA. The CDR3 here is CASSSSGTGGIGELFF. The CDR3 DNA follows: TGTGCCAGCAGCTCATCGGGGACAGGGGGCATCGGGGAGCTGTTTTTT.

The chain couples TRBV5-1 to TRBJ2-2, with 10 nucleotides matching TRBD1. In germline, CDR1 is SGHRS, CDR2 YFSETQ. The CDR3 extends over 14 amino acids. V shed 4 bases, J shed 11 bases, and the junction held 8 bases outside the gene matches. CDR3 sequence: CASSRTGGFVELFF. CDR3 nucleotides: TGCGCCAGCAGCCGGACAGGGGGTTTCGTCGAGCTGTTTTTT. The entire variable domain, with the rest obtained from reference TRBV5-1 and TRBJ2-2, is as follows: KAGVTQTPRYLIKTRGQQVTLSCSPISGHRSVSWYQQTPGQGLQFLFEYFSETQRNKGNFPGRFSGRQFSNSRSEMNVSTLELGDSALYLCASSRTGGFVELFFGEGSRLTVL.

V gene TRBV5-4 combines with J gene TRBJ2-1; maybe TRBD2 (5 bases). The CDR3 loop spans 15 amino acids. Trimming left V 4 bases short and J 4 bases short, with 15 bases between. From germline, CDR1 is SGHNT and CDR2 YYREEE (reference sequence). The CDR3 sequence: CASSPGPGVYNEQFF. CDR3 coding DNA: TGTGCCAGCAGCCCCGGGCCCGGGGTTTACAATGAGCAGTTCTTC.

This clone has a handful of counts. This sequence joins TRBV4-1 and TRBJ2-7; 9 bases fit TRBD1. There are 16 residues in the CDR3. The germline CDR1 and CDR2 sequences are MGHRA and YSYEKL. The V gene end was trimmed by 0 bases and the J gene end by 4 bases; junction bases not matched to a gene: 7. The CDR3 protein is CASSQEGGQGFYEQYF. In DNA, the CDR3 is TGCGCCAGCAGCCAAGAAGGGGGACAGGGTTTTTACGAGCAGTACTTC.

The rearrangement uses TRBV7-3 and TRBJ2-5; D is perhaps TRBD2 (6 bases). The V gene lost 4 bases and the J gene lost 1 base, with 7 bases spanning the gap. The germline V gene has CDR1 SGHTA and CDR2 FQGTGA. The CDR3 is made up of 13 amino acids. In DNA, the CDR3 is TGTGCCAGCAGCTCCGGGAGCCAAGAGACCCAGTACTTC. The encoded protein is CASSSGSQETQYF.

The chain carries TRBV15 and TRBJ2-3, with TRBD2 matching over 8 bases. After removal of 10 bases from V and 1 base from J, the junction contained 4 bases not matched to a gene. Germline V gene lookup returns CDR1 LNHNV and CDR2 YYDKDF (reference sequence). The CDR3 contains 13 residues. DNA for the CDR3: TGTGCCATTAATAGCGGGGGCACAGATACGCAGTATTTT. The encoded protein is CAINSGGTDTQYF. The full variable domain, its missing parts supplied by reference TRBV15 and TRBJ2-3, is DAMVIQNPRYQVTQFGKPVTLSCSQTLNHNVMYWYQQKSSQAPKLLFHYYDKDFNNEADTPDNFQSRRPNTSFCFLDIRSPGLGDTAMYLCAINSGGTDTQYFGPGTRLTVL.

The rearrangement links TRBV6-1 to TRBJ1-2, with a possible D match to TRBD1 (6 bases). This CDR3 has 13 residues. V was clipped by 4 bases and J by 4 bases, with 10 bases between them. Germline V gene sequence: CDR1 MNHNS, CDR2 SASEGT. The chain's CDR3 is CASSVQGVYGYTF. The CDR3 DNA reads TGTGCCAGCAGTGTACAGGGAGTCTATGGCTACACCTTC.

V is TRBV4-1 and J is TRBJ2-1, with 8 bases matching TRBD2. V shed 3 bases, J shed 13 bases, and the junction held 5 bases outside the gene matches. Germline loops: CDR1 MGHRA, CDR2 YSYEKL. This CDR3 has 12 amino acids. CDR3 sequence reads: CASSHQSGGQFF. DNA of the CDR3: TGCGCCAGCAGCCACCAAAGCGGGGGCCAGTTCTTC.

The chain employs TRBV19 and TRBJ1-1; D is possibly TRBD1 (5 bases). CDR1 and CDR2 (germline): LNHDA, SQIVND (reference sequence). V was clipped by 7 bases and J by 2 bases, with 17 bases between them. The CDR3 totals 15 residues. CDR3 residues: CASTVGRVGNTEAFF. In DNA, the CDR3 is TGTGCCAGTACCGTCGGCAGGGTCGGAAACACTGAAGCTTTCTTT.

The rearrangement links TRBV13 to TRBJ2-2; 9 bases fit TRBD2. V dropped 5 bases and J dropped 4; count of bases not matched to a gene: 8. Germline V gene data show CDR1 as PRHDT and CDR2 as FYEKMQ (reference sequence). The CDR3 totals 16 residues. The CDR3 DNA sequence: TGTGCCAGCAGCCAAATTAGCGGGGGCCGCACCGGGGAGCTGTTTTTT. This sequence encodes CASSQISGGRTGELFF.

Only one count was recorded for this clone. The chain couples TRBV10-2 to TRBJ2-2; 9 positions agree with TRBD1. V lost 6 bases and J lost 5; bases outside the gene matches: 10. Germline CDR1 and CDR2: WSHSY and SAAADI. This CDR3 contains 16 residues. The CDR3 loop is CASRETGTGTTGELFF. CDR3 DNA: TGCGCCAGCAGGGAAACGGGGACAGGGACAACCGGGGAGCTGTTTTTT.

The chain links TRBV11-1 to TRBJ2-5; no firm D call. Judging by the DNA end, TRBJ2-7 fits better; the J call may be wrong. This CDR3 is 12 amino acids long. Germline lookup yields CDR1 SGHAT and CDR2 FQDESV (reference sequence). The CDR3 here is CASSPRGYEQYF. The CDR3 DNA reads as TGTGCCAGCAGCCCCCGAGGCTACGAGCAGTACTTC.

CDR3 sequence: CASSYSGLAGANEQFF. CDR3 bases: TGTGCCAGCAGTTACTCGGGTTTAGCGGGGGCGAATGAGCAGTTCTTC. The V call is TRBV6-5, the J call TRBJ2-1, with 9 bases aligning to TRBD2. The germline V gene encodes CDR1 MNHEY and CDR2 SVGAGI. Unmatched junction bases numbered 7, after V lost 0 bases and J lost 7 bases. This CDR3 comprises 16 residues.

The chain is built from TRBV30 and TRBJ2-7; a weak D match, TRBD2 (5 bases). CDR3 length equals 12 residues. V gave up 5 bases and J gave up 6 bases, with 14 bases separating them. The germline V gene encodes CDR1 GTSNPN and CDR2 SVGIG (reference sequence). The CDR3 DNA sequence: TGTGCCTGGGGTGGGCGGGCGAGCGAGCAGTACTTC. Translation: CAWGGRASEQYF.

This clone was detected many times. The V gene is TRBV4-1, the J gene TRBJ1-4; D gene ambiguous. Trimming removed 4 bases at V and 6 bases at J, with 18 bases between. Germline V gene lookup returns CDR1 MGHRA and CDR2 YSYEKL. This CDR3 is built from 16 residues. The CDR3 region has the DNA TGCGCCAGCAGCCCCGCGGTCGGCGTATGGGATGAAAAACTGTTTTTT. Translated: CASSPAVGVWDEKLFF.

The rearrangement joins TRBV5-1 to TRBJ2-1; 8 positions match TRBD2. With V trimmed by 0 bases and J by 3 bases, 2 bases remained unmatched. The CDR3 is 15 amino acids. The germline V gene encodes CDR1 SGHRS and CDR2 YFSETQ. In DNA form, the CDR3 reads TGCGCCAGCAGCTTGGGCAGCGGGGGCTACAATGAGCAGTTCTTC. Translated: CASSLGSGGYNEQFF.

This clone was detected only a few times. The chain couples TRBV4-2 to TRBJ1-4; 9 nucleotides align to TRBD1. The CDR3 has 17 amino acids. V shed 1 base and J 8 bases; nucleotides not matched to a gene: 11. Germline CDR1 is LGHNA and CDR2 is YNFKEQ. The CDR3 DNA is TGTGCCAGCAGCCAAGTTACGTGGGGACAGGGAGGAGAAAAACTGTTTTTT. Its translation: CASSQVTWGQGGEKLFF.

The rearrangement uses TRBV11-2 and TRBJ1-1, with D unclear. Germline lookup yields CDR1 SGHAT and CDR2 FQNNGV. The V gene lost 5 bases and the J gene lost 4 bases, with 11 bases spanning the gap. This CDR3 has 13 amino acids. The CDR3 DNA is TGTGCCAGCAGCCGAATCCCGGGCACTGAAGCTTTCTTT. Protein product: CASSRIPGTEAFF.

The chain has TRBV9 and TRBJ2-3; weak D call: TRBD1 (6 bases). The CDR3 runs 15 residues. Germline-derived CDR1 and CDR2 are SGDLS and YYNGEE. The V gene lost 2 bases and the J gene lost 0 bases, with 10 bases spanning the gap. CDR3 amino acids: CASSVLGASTDTQYF. As DNA, the CDR3 is TGTGCCAGCAGCGTGCTGGGGGCGAGCACAGATACGCAGTATTTT.

This rearrangement joins TRBV14 to TRBJ1-1; no clear D gene. Trimming removed 0 bases at V and 4 bases at J, with 6 bases between. Germline V CDR1 and CDR2: SGHDN, FVKESK. This CDR3 region has 13 residues. The CDR3 reads CASSQDRVTEAFF. The CDR3 DNA sequence: TGTGCCAGCAGCCAAGATAGAGTCACTGAAGCTTTCTTT.

The genes are TRBV5-6 and TRBJ1-2, with 7 bases that match TRBD1. V was clipped by 3 bases and J by 4 bases; unmatched bases: 6. The germline V gene encodes CDR1 SGHDT and CDR2 YYEEEE. CDR3 length: 14 amino acids. DNA of the CDR3: TGTGCCAGCAGCTCGTCGACAGGGTTCTATGGCTACACCTTC. Translating it yields CASSSSTGFYGYTF.

CDR3 residues: CASSFRGQHEKLFF. In nucleotides, the CDR3 is TGTGCCAGCAGCTTTAGGGGGCAGCATGAAAAACTGTTTTTT. The V gene is TRBV5-5, the J gene TRBJ1-4; 7 bases agree with TRBD1. This CDR3 is 14 amino acids long. Trimming at V came to 2 bases and at J to 6 bases, leaving 4 bases not matched to a gene. Per germline, CDR1 SGHKS and CDR2 YYEKEE (reference sequence).

The chain has TRBV5-4 and TRBJ2-3, with 11 bases fitting TRBD1. The CDR3 is made up of 16 amino acids. The junction had 7 bases not matched to a gene; V was cut back by 3 bases and J by 4 bases. The germline V gene has CDR1 SGHNT and CDR2 YYREEE (reference sequence). CDR3 amino acids: CASSYPSGQGADTQYF. The CDR3 coding sequence is TGTGCCAGCAGCTATCCTTCGGGACAGGGGGCAGATACGCAGTATTTT.

This chain uses TRBV5-1 with TRBJ2-5; 11 bases match TRBD2. The J call may be faulty, since TRBJ2-7 better matches the DNA end. CDR1 is SGHRS, CDR2 YFSETQ, per germline. The CDR3 is 14 amino acids. The DNA of the CDR3 is TGCGCCAGCAGGGGACTAGCGGAAACCTACGAGCAGTACTTC. The encoded protein is CASRGLAETYEQYF.

The V and J genes are TRBV6-1 and TRBJ1-3; D is uncertain. The germline CDR1 and CDR2 sequences are MNHNS and SASEGT. V was clipped by 7 bases and J by 4 bases, with 17 bases between them. This CDR3 comprises 15 residues. The CDR3 spells CASKEIGRWGNTIYF. For the CDR3, the DNA is TGTGCCAGCAAGGAGATAGGCAGATGGGGAAACACCATATATTTT.

CDR3 in amino acids: CASSPGGGEGEKLFF. The CDR3 nucleotides are TGTGCCAGCAGCCCAGGAGGGGGGGAGGGTGAAAAACTGTTTTTT. V gene TRBV7-7 combines with J gene TRBJ1-4, with D perhaps matching TRBD1 (6 bases). Germline CDR1 is SSHAT and CDR2 is FNYEAQ (reference sequence). The germline V and J ends were trimmed by 5 bases and 7 bases, with 17 bases remaining between them. CDR3 length: 15 residues.

The chain links TRBV27 to TRBJ1-5; D might be TRBD1 (6 bases). Germline V gene sequence: CDR1 MNHEY, CDR2 SMNVEV (reference sequence). Trimming cost V 5 bases and J 9 bases, with 17 bases left between them. This CDR3 spans 14 amino acids. In DNA, the CDR3 is TGTGCCAGCAGTCAACAGGGCCCACCGGGGCCCCAGCATTTT. Translated, it gives CASSQQGPPGPQHF.